This T cell receptor beta chain was sequenced for a study of T cell responses to AZD1222 COVID-19 vaccine listed by TCRdb under 2021. With regard to the full study: AZD1222 recipients whose second dose came at about 4 weeks and those whose second dose came at about 12 weeks were combined into one group, since spike-specific TCR depth and breadth did not differ between the two schedules. A total of approximately 240 trial participants underwent TCR sequencing, of whom approximately 210 received two doses of AZD1222 and around 26 received two doses of the MenACWY control vaccine. Trial participants were enrolled by age into subgroups of 18-55, 56-69 and 70-plus years, and roughly 160, 29 and 62 TCR-sequenced participants, respectively, were included in these subgroups.

Concerning this clone: This clone's antigen is unknown. No much larger clone is present one base from it, and per-base qualities are unavailable.

According to the study, the label for this sample's time point signals: baseline before first vaccination. Vaccinee samples came from UK trials COV001 and COV002, including a single-blind randomized controlled phase 2/3 trial of AZD1222 (ChAdOx1 nCoV-19) in healthy adults. For TCRbeta chain sequencing, PBMC samples were collected from trial participants at day 0 and at day 28 after the second dose. Overall results and qualifications from the work: In the small 56-69-year group, the increase in depth fell short of significance, most likely because of low power. Because no day 14 peak-response samples were available, the repertoires could be characterized only after the peak T cell response. Reportedly, close to half of the unique spike-specific TCRs recognized epitopes lying outside the regions that are mutated in the B.1.351 and B.1.1.7 variants. Only five or six AZD1222 recipients were SARS-CoV-2 seropositive at baseline, limiting conclusions about previously exposed vaccinees. Participants were mostly white British, with more females than males. The authors suggested clonal diversity may have been underestimated. After two AZD1222 doses, spike-specific TCR breadth and depth were significantly higher than at day 0 and than in MenACWY recipients. Vaccine-associated CD4 TCRs spanned the whole spike protein, with dominant responses in regions 160-218 and 743-854.

The CDR3 regions of human TCRbeta chains were subjected to immunosequencing. On the study's bioinformatics: TCRs in the repertoires were compared against a reference library of SARS-CoV-2-specific TCRs that had been generated with the MIRA antigen-specificity platform. Breadth was defined as the fraction of unique TCRs that were SARS-CoV-2-associated, and depth was defined as the fraction of total T cells that were SARS-CoV-2-associated. Using the MIRA data, each spike-specific TCR was mapped to the spike region that the TCR reacts to and placed in a CD4 or CD8 class. Log10-transformed breadth and depth values were compared by one-way ANOVA with Sidak's multiple comparisons tests. What TCRdb holds here is the immuneACCESS table cut down to in-frame rearrangements. Part of the clones is not present; checked against another copy, under half of the missing clones reflect an unresolved V gene, and the others are unexplained. V and J calls and clone size come straight from that table; D and trimming were deduced from the DNA. The sample includes 90,000 to 100,000 clones, with 70% to 90% observed a single time. The leading ten clones occupy less than 4% of the sample.

The sequence derives from an adult in good health. The source material was peripheral blood, sampled on day 0 of AZD1222 vaccination.

The CDR3 region reads CASSSPVSNEQFF. The sequenced DNA: TGTGCCAGCAGCTCTCCCGTTAGCAATGAGCAGTTCTTC. The chain was built from TRBV9 and TRBJ2-1; confidence is insufficient to name the D gene. The CDR3 contains 13 residues, cysteine and phenylalanine counted. The read is trimmed to its CDR3 DNA, 39 bases read in frame from base 1. The germline V gene encodes CDR1 SGDLS and CDR2 YYNGEE. A distance of 11 bases separates the germline ends of V and J, which lose 4 bases and 6 bases respectively.